This T cell receptor (beta chain) originates from a study of T cell changes during pregnancy in multiple sclerosis. This clone was detected only once. The assay was immunoSEQ multiplex PCR, and TCRdb's table has in-frame clones only and misses some. The repertoire holds roughly 110,000 clones, with 92% as singletons. V was clipped by 5 bases and J by 10 bases; unmatched bases: 9. Per germline, CDR1 SGHAT and CDR2 FQNNGV. The CDR3 is made up of 13 amino acids. Sample: peripheral blood, taken in the third trimester of pregnancy. The receptor's source is a female donor with multiple sclerosis, enrolled in a pregnancy study. The chain joins TRBV11-2 to TRBJ1-2, with 8 bases aligning to TRBD1. The DNA for the CDR3 is TGTGCCAGCAGCGTCGGACAGGGAAGGGCCTACACCTTC. It specifies CASSVGQGRAYTF.